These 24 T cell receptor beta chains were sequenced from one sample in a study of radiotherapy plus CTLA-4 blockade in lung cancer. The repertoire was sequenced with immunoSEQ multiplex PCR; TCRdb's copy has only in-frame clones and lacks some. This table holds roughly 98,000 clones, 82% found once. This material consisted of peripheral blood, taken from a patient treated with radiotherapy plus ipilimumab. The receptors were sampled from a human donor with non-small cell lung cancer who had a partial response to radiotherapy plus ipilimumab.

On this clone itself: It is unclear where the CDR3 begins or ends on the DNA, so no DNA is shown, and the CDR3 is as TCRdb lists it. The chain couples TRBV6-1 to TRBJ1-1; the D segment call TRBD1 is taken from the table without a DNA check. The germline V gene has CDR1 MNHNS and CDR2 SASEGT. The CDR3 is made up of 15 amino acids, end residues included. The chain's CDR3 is CASSSSTGLNTEAFF.

The CDR3 spells CASSPGTHPGETQYF. In DNA, the CDR3 is TGTGCCAGCAGCCCAGGAACCCACCCAGGAGAGACCCAGTACTTC. This sequence joins TRBV7-9 and TRBJ2-5; D uncertain. V shed 5 bases and J shed 4 bases, with 17 bases lying between them. From germline, CDR1 is SEHNR and CDR2 FQNEAQ (reference sequence). The CDR3 covers 15 residues.

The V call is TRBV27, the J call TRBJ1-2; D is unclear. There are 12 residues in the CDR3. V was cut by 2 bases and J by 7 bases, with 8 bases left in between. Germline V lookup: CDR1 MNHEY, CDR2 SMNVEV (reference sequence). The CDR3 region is CASSLRGSGYTF. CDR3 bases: TGTGCCAGCAGTTTACGGGGTAGTGGCTACACCTTC.

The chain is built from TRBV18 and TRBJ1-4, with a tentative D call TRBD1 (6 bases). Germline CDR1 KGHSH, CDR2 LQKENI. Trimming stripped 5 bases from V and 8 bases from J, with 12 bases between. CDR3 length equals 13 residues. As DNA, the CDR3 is TGTGCCAGCTCAGAACAGGGTTGGGAAAAACTGTTTTTT. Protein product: CASSEQGWEKLFF.

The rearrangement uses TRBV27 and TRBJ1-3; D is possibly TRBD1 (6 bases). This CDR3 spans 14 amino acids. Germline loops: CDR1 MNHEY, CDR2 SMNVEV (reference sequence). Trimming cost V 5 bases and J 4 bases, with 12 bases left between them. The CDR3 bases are TGTGCCAGCAGTCGAACGGGACACGGAAACACCATATATTTT. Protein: CASSRTGHGNTIYF.

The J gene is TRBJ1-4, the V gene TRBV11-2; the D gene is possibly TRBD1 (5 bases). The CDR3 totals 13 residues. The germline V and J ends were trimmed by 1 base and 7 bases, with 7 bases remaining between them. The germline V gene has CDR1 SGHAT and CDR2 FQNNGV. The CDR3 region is CASSLGQTEKLFF. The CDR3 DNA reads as TGTGCCAGCAGCTTAGGACAGACTGAAAAACTGTTTTTT.

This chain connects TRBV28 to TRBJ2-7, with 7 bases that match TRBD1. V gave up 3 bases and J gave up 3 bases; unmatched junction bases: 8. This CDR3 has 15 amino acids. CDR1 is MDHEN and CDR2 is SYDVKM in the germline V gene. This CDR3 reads CASSLAGTDYYEQYF. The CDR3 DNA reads TGTGCCAGCAGTTTGGCCGGGACAGATTACTACGAGCAGTACTTC.

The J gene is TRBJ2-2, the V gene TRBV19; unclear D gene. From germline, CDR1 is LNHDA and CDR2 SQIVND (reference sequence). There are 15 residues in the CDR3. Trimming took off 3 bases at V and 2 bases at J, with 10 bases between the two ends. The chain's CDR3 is CASSINSLNTGELFF. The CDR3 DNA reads TGTGCCAGTAGTATTAATAGCCTTAACACCGGGGAGCTGTTTTTT.

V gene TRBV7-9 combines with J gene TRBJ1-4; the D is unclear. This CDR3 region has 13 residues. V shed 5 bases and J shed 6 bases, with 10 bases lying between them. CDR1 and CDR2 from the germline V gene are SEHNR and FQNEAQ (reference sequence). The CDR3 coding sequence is TGTGCCAGCAGCACCTCTAACGATGAAAAACTGTTTTTT. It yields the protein CASSTSNDEKLFF.

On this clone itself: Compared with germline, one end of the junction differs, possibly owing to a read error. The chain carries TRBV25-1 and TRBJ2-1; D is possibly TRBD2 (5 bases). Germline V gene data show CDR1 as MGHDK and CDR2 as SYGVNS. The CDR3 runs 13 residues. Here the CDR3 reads CASSGDSVQSRVF. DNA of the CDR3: TGTGCCAGCAGTGGGGATAGCGTTCAGAGTAGGGTCTTC.

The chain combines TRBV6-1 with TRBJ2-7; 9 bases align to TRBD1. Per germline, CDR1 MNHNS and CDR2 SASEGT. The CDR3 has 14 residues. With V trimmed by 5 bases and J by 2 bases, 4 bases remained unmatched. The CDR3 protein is CASSRQGETYEQYF. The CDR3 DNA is TGTGCCAGCAGTAGACAGGGGGAAACCTACGAGCAGTACTTC.

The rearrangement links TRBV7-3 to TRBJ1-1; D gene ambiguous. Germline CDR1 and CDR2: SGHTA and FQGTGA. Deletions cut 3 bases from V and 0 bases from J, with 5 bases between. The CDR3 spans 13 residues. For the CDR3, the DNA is TGTGCCAGCAGCTTCCAGGTGAACACTGAAGCTTTCTTT. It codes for CASSFQVNTEAFF.

CDR3: CASSLSGRANTGELFF. The CDR3 DNA reads as TGCGCCAGCAGCTTGTCCGGCAGGGCGAACACCGGGGAGCTGTTTTTT. V gene TRBV5-1 combines with J gene TRBJ2-2; a possible D gene is TRBD1 (5 bases). Trimming cost V 1 base and J 0 bases, with 10 bases left between them. Germline CDR1 is SGHRS and CDR2 is YFSETQ. The CDR3 sequence is 16 residues long.

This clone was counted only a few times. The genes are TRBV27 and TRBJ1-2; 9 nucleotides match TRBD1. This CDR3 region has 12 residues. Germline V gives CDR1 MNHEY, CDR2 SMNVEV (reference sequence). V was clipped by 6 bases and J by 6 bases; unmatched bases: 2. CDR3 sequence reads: CASRTGGDGYTF. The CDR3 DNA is TGTGCCAGCAGGACAGGGGGTGATGGCTACACCTTC.

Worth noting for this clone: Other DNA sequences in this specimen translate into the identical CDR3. The CDR3 region has the DNA TGTGCCAGCAGCCTTAGCGTTTCGAGCTCCTACAATGAGCAGTTCTTC. The encoded protein is CASSLSVSSSYNEQFF. J is TRBJ2-1 and V is TRBV9; tentatively, D is TRBD2 (5 bases). The CDR3 has 16 amino acids. Germline lookup yields CDR1 SGDLS and CDR2 YYNGEE. V was clipped by 4 bases and J by 0 bases, with 14 bases between them.

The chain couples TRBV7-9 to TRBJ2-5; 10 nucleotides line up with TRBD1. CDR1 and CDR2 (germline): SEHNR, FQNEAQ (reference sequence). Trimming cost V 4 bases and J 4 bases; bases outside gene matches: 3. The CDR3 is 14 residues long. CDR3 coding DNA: TGTGCCAGCAGCTCTCGGACAGGGGGAGAGACCCAGTACTTC. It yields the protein CASSSRTGGETQYF.

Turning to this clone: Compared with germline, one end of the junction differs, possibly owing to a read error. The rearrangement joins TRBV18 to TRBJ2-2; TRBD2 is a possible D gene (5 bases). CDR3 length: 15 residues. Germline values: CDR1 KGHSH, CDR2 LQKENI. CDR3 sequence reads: CASSPRADGIGELFF. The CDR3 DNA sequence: TGTGCCAGCTCCCCACGGGCTGACGGGATCGGGGAGCTGTTTTTT.

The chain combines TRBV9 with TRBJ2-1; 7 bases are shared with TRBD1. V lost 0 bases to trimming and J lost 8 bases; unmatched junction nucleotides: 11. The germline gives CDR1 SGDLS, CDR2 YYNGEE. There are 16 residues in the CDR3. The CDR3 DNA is TGTGCCAGCAGCGTAGTTCTGGCAGGGGGTACCGATGAGCAGTTCTTC. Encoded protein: CASSVVLAGGTDEQFF. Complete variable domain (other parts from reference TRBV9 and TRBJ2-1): DSGVTQTPKHLITATGQRVTLRCSPRSGDLSVYWYQQSLDQGLQFLIQYYNGEERAKGNILERFSAQQFPDLHSELNLSSLELGDSALYFCASSVVLAGGTDEQFFGPGTRLTVL.

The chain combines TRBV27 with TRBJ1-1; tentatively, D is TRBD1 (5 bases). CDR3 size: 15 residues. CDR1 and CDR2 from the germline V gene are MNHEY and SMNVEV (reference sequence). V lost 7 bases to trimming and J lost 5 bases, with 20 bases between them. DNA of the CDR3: TGTGCCAGCACGTTAAGTCGGGGCGCGGGGACTGAAGCTTTCTTT. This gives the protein CASTLSRGAGTEAFF.

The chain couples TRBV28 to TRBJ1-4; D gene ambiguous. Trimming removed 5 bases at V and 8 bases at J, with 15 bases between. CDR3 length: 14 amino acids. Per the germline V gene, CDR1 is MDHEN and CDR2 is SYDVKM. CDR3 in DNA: TGTGCCAGCAGTCCACCTGGCAATCGCGAAAAACTGTTTTTT. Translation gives CASSPPGNREKLFF.

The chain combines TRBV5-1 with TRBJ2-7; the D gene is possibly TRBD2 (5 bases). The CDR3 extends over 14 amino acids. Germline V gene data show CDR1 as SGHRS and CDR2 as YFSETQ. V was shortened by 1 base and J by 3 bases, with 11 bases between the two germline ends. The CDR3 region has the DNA TGCGCCAGCAGCTTGAAACTCACTAGCTACGAGCAGTACTTC. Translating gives CASSLKLTSYEQYF. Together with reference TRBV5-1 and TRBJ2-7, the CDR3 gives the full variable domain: KAGVTQTPRYLIKTRGQQVTLSCSPISGHRSVSWYQQTPGQGLQFLFEYFSETQRNKGNFPGRFSGRQFSNSRSEMNVSTLELGDSALYLCASSLKLTSYEQYFGPGTRLTVT.

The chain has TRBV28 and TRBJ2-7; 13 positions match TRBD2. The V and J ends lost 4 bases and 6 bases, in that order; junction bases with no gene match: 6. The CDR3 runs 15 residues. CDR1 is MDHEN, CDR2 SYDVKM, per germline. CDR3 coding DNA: TGTGCCAGCAGTTCTTGGACTAGCGGGAGCAGCGAGCAGTACTTC. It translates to CASSSWTSGSSEQYF.

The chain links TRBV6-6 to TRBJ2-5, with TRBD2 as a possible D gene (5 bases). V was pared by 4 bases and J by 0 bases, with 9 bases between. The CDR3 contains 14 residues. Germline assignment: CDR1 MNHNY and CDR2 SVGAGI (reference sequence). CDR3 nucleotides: TGTGCCAGCAGTTGGTCGGGGTACCAAGAGACCCAGTACTTC. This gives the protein CASSWSGYQETQYF.

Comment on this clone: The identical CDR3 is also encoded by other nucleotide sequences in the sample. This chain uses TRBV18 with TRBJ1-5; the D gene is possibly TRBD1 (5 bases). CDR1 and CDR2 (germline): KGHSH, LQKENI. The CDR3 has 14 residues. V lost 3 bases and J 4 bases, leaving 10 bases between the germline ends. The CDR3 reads CASSPGQGNQPQHF. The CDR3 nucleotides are TGTGCCAGCTCACCGGGGCAGGGTAATCAGCCCCAGCATTTT.